This record looks at one T cell receptor beta chain sequence and its context. Its antigen is still unknown. TCRdb re-derived calls from the reads in MiXCR, one entry per CDR3 protein. The sample lists some 220,000 distinct CDR3 sequences, about 38% occurring once. This specimen belongs to a study of T cell repertoires in cytomegalovirus infection. The V segment lost 4 bases and the J segment 8 bases; nucleotides outside the gene matches: 5. From germline, CDR1 is SGHAT and CDR2 FQNNGV. CDR3 length: 14 amino acids. This specimen consisted of CD8+ T cells from cultured PBMCs, obtained from culture after CMV antigen stimulation. V is TRBV11-2 and J is TRBJ1-4; 9 bases map to TRBD1. The receptor was derived from a human donor in good health (CMV status not recorded). Some clones in this sample may be carry-over from other donors' samples. The CDR3 sequence is CASSSTGGKEKLFF. DNA of the CDR3: TGTGCCAGCAGCTCGACAGGGGGGAAGGAAAAACTGTTTTTT.